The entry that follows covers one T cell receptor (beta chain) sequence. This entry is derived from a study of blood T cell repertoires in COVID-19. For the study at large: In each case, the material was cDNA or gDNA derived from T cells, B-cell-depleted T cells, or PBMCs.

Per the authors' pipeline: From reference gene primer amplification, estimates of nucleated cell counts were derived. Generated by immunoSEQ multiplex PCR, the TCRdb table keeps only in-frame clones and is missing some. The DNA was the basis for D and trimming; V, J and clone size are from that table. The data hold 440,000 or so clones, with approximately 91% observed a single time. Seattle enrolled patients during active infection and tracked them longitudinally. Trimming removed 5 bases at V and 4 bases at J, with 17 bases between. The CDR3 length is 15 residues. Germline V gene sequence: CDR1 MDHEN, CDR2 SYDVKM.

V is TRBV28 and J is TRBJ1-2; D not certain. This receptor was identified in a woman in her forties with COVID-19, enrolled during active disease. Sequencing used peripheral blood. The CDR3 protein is CASSLQSAGVYGYTF. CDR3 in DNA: TGTGCCAGCAGTCTGCAGTCTGCGGGCGTCTATGGCTACACCTTC.